These 11 T cell receptor beta chains were all obtained from the same sample, sequenced in a study of CD4+ T cells in melanoma (dated by TCRdb to between 2021 and 2022). Library preparation used the immunoSEQ multiplex PCR assay. In its TCRdb copy, this immuneACCESS table keeps in-frame sequences only and misses some clones. Where compared with another copy, unresolved V genes explain less than half of these, and the others have no known cause. The sample table holds 9,500 or so clones, of which nearly 80% were seen once. Clones ranked in the top ten supply about 21% of the sample. Sample: cells from a culture (not recorded whether cultured in vitro). The receptors stem from a human donor with melanoma.

V gene TRBV5-1 combines with J gene TRBJ1-4, with 9 bases lining up with TRBD1. The V gene's germline CDR1 is SGHRS and CDR2 YFSETQ. CDR3 length equals 17 residues. V gave up 3 bases and J gave up 8 bases; unmatched junction bases: 14. This CDR3 is CASSWGQGIGGYEKLFF. In DNA form, the CDR3 reads TGCGCCAGCAGCTGGGGACAGGGAATAGGCGGTTACGAAAAACTGTTTTTT.

The chain has TRBV7-8 and TRBJ1-1, with D perhaps TRBD1 (5 bases). The CDR3 covers 13 residues. The ends were cut back, 5 bases at V and 1 base at J, with 8 bases in the middle. Germline V gives CDR1 SGHVS, CDR2 FQNEAQ. This chain's CDR3 is CASSGRGNTEAFF. DNA of the CDR3: TGTGCCAGCAGCGGAAGGGGGAACACTGAAGCTTTCTTT.

The V gene is TRBV4-2, the J gene TRBJ2-3, with 7 bases identical to TRBD2. Unmatched junction bases numbered 8, after V lost 3 bases and J lost 2 bases. In germline, CDR1 is LGHNA, CDR2 YNFKEQ. The CDR3 spans 16 residues. The DNA for the CDR3 is TGTGCCAGCAGCCATTTAGCGGGCCCGAACACAGATACGCAGTATTTT. Residues: CASSHLAGPNTDTQYF.

The CDR3 DNA follows: TGTGCCAGCAGCTTATATTCCGGGGGATTCACCGGGGAGCTGTTTTTT. It yields the protein CASSLYSGGFTGELFF. The V and J genes are TRBV7-6 and TRBJ2-2, with a tentative D call TRBD2 (6 bases). The CDR3 is 16 residues long. Trimming took 2 bases from V and 4 from J, leaving 14 bases between them. The V gene's germline CDR1 is SGHVS and CDR2 FNYEAQ.

The rearrangement uses TRBV3-1 (or the pseudogene TRBV3-2) and TRBJ2-5; the D is unclear. The germline CDR1 and CDR2 sequences are LGHDT and YNNKEL (reference sequence). CDR3 length: 14 amino acids. V was cut by 1 base and J by 7 bases, with 13 bases left in between. The CDR3 region has the DNA TGTGCCAGCAGCCAAGTAGAGTCCCCCCTGACCCAGTACTTC. It yields the protein CASSQVESPLTQYF.

This chain uses TRBV10-3 with TRBJ2-3, with 11 positions matching TRBD2. The CDR3 consists of 18 residues. Germline V gene data show CDR1 as ENHRY and CDR2 as SYGVKD. The V and J ends lost 0 bases and 3 bases, in that order; junction bases with no gene match: 8. The CDR3, as DNA: TGTGCCATCAGTGAGTCCATCTCCGGGACTAGCGGAACAGATACGCAGTATTTT. This translates into CAISESISGTSGTDTQYF.

The chain uses TRBV3-1 (or the pseudogene TRBV3-2) and TRBJ2-1; 15 bases agree with TRBD2. The CDR3 sequence is 17 residues long. Germline V gives CDR1 LGHDT, CDR2 YNNKEL (reference sequence). Trimming cost V 6 bases and J 10 bases; bases outside gene matches: 13. CDR3 in amino acids: CASRQRWTSGGAVEQFF. As DNA, the CDR3 is TGTGCCAGCAGGCAGAGATGGACTAGCGGGGGGGCGGTCGAGCAGTTCTTC.

Here the CDR3 reads CASSQDHTGGMNTEAFF. DNA of the CDR3: TGCGCCAGCAGCCAAGATCACACAGGGGGAATGAACACTGAAGCTTTCTTT. The rearrangement joins TRBV4-1 to TRBJ1-1; 8 nucleotides align to TRBD1. Germline loops: CDR1 MGHRA, CDR2 YSYEKL. The CDR3 is made up of 17 amino acids. With 0 bases clipped from V and 0 bases from J, the junction kept 6 bases outside the gene matches.

The gene calls are TRBV4-1 and TRBJ1-5; tentatively, D is TRBD1 (5 bases). Germline-derived CDR1 and CDR2 are MGHRA and YSYEKL. The CDR3 is 13 amino acids. Trimming left V 0 bases short and J 7 bases short, with 7 bases between. The CDR3 reads CASSQDNRQPQHF. CDR3 coding DNA: TGCGCCAGCAGCCAAGATAACAGGCAGCCCCAGCATTTT.

This chain links TRBV18 with TRBJ1-2; a possible D gene is TRBD1 (5 bases). Germline V gene lookup returns CDR1 KGHSH and CDR2 LQKENI. CDR3 length equals 14 residues. V was shortened by 3 bases and J by 6 bases, with 14 bases between the two germline ends. CDR3 sequence reads: CASSPRGAEDGYTF. CDR3 in DNA: TGTGCCAGCTCACCCCGGGGCGCCGAGGATGGCTACACCTTC.

The V gene is TRBV7-3, the J gene TRBJ2-1; 12 nucleotides agree with TRBD2. Germline assignment: CDR1 SGHTA and CDR2 FQGTGA. The trim removed 2 bases at V and 9 bases at J, leaving 2 bases unmatched. The CDR3 spans 14 residues. The DNA of the CDR3 is TGTGCCAGCAGCTTACTAGCGGGGGGGAGTGAGCAGTTCTTC. This codes for CASSLLAGGSEQFF.